The rows below give T cell receptor beta chains drawn from one sample of a study. TCRdb reanalysed the RT-PCR reads using MiXCR and keeps one entry per CDR3 protein. The data hold about 680,000 distinct CDR3 sequences, with approximately 15% observed a single time. The sequenced sample consisted of memory CD4+ T cells from blood. The source is a female donor in good health, serving as a healthy control. Each CDR3 is given with its conserved first and last residue. D genes are given only for firm matches. The listing skips clone size in some rows; elsewhere it reads once, few, many or a size class.

D: -; V: TRBV7-6; size: -; J: TRBJ2-5; CDR3: CASTLSGPGKETQYF; DNA: TGTGCCAGCACCTTATCCGGACCAGGGAAGGAGACCCAGTACTTC
D: -; V: TRBV7-2; size: few; J: TRBJ1-2; CDR3: CASSLEGLGYGYTF; DNA: TGTGCCAGCAGCTTAGAGGGTCTCGGCTATGGCTACACCTTC
D: TRBD2; V: TRBV20-1; size: few; J: TRBJ2-3; CDR3: CSAQPRTSENTQYF; DNA: TGCAGTGCTCAGCCCAGGACTAGCGAGAATACGCAGTATTTT
D: TRBD1; V: TRBV3-1; size: few; J: TRBJ2-7; CDR3: CASSQGPGGHYEQYF; DNA: TGTGCCAGCAGCCAAGGTCCAGGGGGTCATTACGAGCAGTACTTC
D: -; V: TRBV5-1; size: few; J: TRBJ2-3; CDR3: CASSFEDTQYF; DNA: TGCGCCAGCAGCTTTGAAGATACGCAGTATTTT
D: -; V: TRBV6-1; size: -; J: TRBJ1-5; CDR3: CASSAADFYSNQPQHF; DNA: TGTGCCAGCAGTGCCGCAGACTTTTATAGCAATCAGCCCCAGCATTTT
D: TRBD2; V: TRBV5-6; size: -; J: TRBJ2-7; CDR3: CASSAREGSSYEQYF; DNA: TGTGCCAGCAGCGCCCGGGAGGGGAGCTCCTACGAGCAGTACTTC
D: TRBD2; V: TRBV27; size: few; J: TRBJ2-3; CDR3: CASSLRAGEGPTDTQYF; DNA: TGTGCCAGCAGTTTAAGGGCCGGGGAGGGGCCCACAGATACGCAGTATTTT
D: -; V: TRBV30; size: few; J: TRBJ1-6; CDR3: CAWRANSPLHF; DNA: TGTGCCTGGAGAGCCAATTCACCCCTCCACTTT
D: -; V: TRBV7-9; size: few; J: TRBJ2-3; CDR3: CASSLRQQSTDTQYF; DNA: TGTGCCAGCAGCTTACGTCAGCAAAGCACAGATACGCAGTATTTT
D: TRBD1; V: TRBV5-5; size: -; J: TRBJ1-6; CDR3: CASRISGGINSPLHF; DNA: TGTGCCAGCAGGATTTCAGGGGGGATTAATTCACCCCTCCACTTT
D: -; V: TRBV7-3; size: many; J: TRBJ2-1; CDR3: CASSFSRDAEQFF; DNA: TGTGCCAGCAGCTTCTCCCGGGACGCAGAGCAGTTCTTC
D: TRBD1; V: TRBV20-1; size: few; J: TRBJ2-1; CDR3: CSAVIPGQGVHEQFF; DNA: TGCAGTGCCGTAATTCCGGGACAGGGGGTTCATGAGCAGTTCTTC
D: -; V: TRBV6-1; size: -; J: TRBJ2-1; CDR3: CASRAPGHNEQFF; DNA: TGTGCCAGCAGGGCGCCGGGGCACAATGAGCAGTTCTTC
D: -; V: TRBV5-1; size: many; J: TRBJ1-1; CDR3: CASSFGTQGTEAFF; DNA: TGCGCCAGCAGCTTCGGGACTCAGGGGACTGAAGCTTTCTTT
D: -; V: TRBV7-8; size: few; J: TRBJ2-5; CDR3: CASSLDSLSQETQYF; DNA: TGTGCCAGCAGCTTGGACAGTTTAAGCCAAGAGACCCAGTACTTC
D: TRBD1; V: TRBV12-3/TRBV12-4; size: many; J: TRBJ2-5; CDR3: CASSFPGTALGETQYF; DNA: TGTGCCAGCAGTTTCCCCGGGACAGCCTTGGGAGAGACCCAGTACTTC
D: -; V: TRBV11-2; size: few; J: TRBJ1-6; CDR3: CASSLALPGSGSPLHF; DNA: TGTGCCAGCAGCTTAGCCCTCCCGGGGAGCGGATCACCCCTCCACTTT
D: -; V: TRBV5-6; size: few; J: TRBJ1-5; CDR3: CASSLAQEGQPQHF; DNA: TGTGCCAGCAGCTTGGCACAGGAAGGTCAGCCCCAGCATTTT
D: -; V: TRBV7-9; size: many; J: TRBJ2-7; CDR3: CASSLGGTRSYEQYF; DNA: TGTGCCAGCAGCTTAGGGGGGACTCGCTCCTACGAGCAGTACTTC
D: -; V: TRBV19; size: -; J: TRBJ2-3; CDR3: CASSSRDDFTDTQYF; DNA: TGTGCCAGTAGCTCCCGGGACGACTTCACAGATACGCAGTATTTT
D: TRBD1; V: TRBV5-6; size: many; J: TRBJ2-1; CDR3: CASSITGVYNEQFF; DNA: TGTGCCAGCAGCATTACAGGGGTTTACAATGAGCAGTTCTTC
D: -; V: TRBV6-2/TRBV6-3; size: -; J: TRBJ1-1; CDR3: CASSRIRQIVDTEAFF; DNA: TGTGCCAGCAGCCGAATTCGACAGATCGTAGACACTGAAGCTTTCTTT
D: -; V: TRBV2; size: few; J: TRBJ1-1; CDR3: CASSVTVMNTEAFF; DNA: TGTGCCAGCAGTGTCACGGTCATGAACACTGAAGCTTTCTTT
D: -; V: TRBV20-1; size: few; J: TRBJ2-5; CDR3: CSALTRGVETQYF; DNA: TGCAGTGCTTTGACTAGGGGGGTCGAGACCCAGTACTTC
D: TRBD1; V: TRBV5-1; size: many; J: TRBJ1-2; CDR3: CASRWDSNYGYTF; DNA: TGCGCCAGCCGCTGGGACAGCAACTATGGCTACACCTTC
D: -; V: TRBV6-6; size: -; J: TRBJ2-7; CDR3: CASTLTEGSYEQYF; DNA: TGTGCCAGCACCCTCACCGAGGGGTCATACGAGCAGTACTTC
D: -; V: TRBV15; size: -; J: TRBJ2-6; CDR3: CATSSRGALSGANVLTF; DNA: TGTGCCACCAGCAGTCGGGGGGCTCTCTCTGGGGCCAACGTCCTGACTTTC
D: TRBD1; V: TRBV20-1; size: few; J: TRBJ2-4; CDR3: CSASQQGTLAKNIQYF; DNA: TGCAGTGCTTCACAACAGGGGACGCTAGCCAAAAACATTCAGTACTTC
D: -; V: TRBV11-2; size: few; J: TRBJ1-2; CDR3: CASSLERQTGYTF; DNA: TGTGCCAGCAGCTTAGAGCGTCAGACTGGCTACACCTTC
D: TRBD2; V: TRBV15; size: -; J: TRBJ2-1; CDR3: CATSREWTSNNEQFF; DNA: TGTGCCACCAGCAGAGAGTGGACTAGCAACAATGAGCAGTTCTTC
D: -; V: TRBV9; size: many; J: TRBJ2-1; CDR3: CASSVDAVYNEQFF; DNA: TGTGCCAGCAGCGTAGATGCGGTATACAATGAGCAGTTCTTC
D: -; V: TRBV20-1; size: few; J: TRBJ2-2; CDR3: CSATPPVTGELFF; DNA: TGCAGTGCTACCCCCCCGGTTACGGGGGAGCTGTTTTTT
D: -; V: TRBV3-1; size: few; J: TRBJ2-4; CDR3: CASSQAARAIQYF; DNA: TGTGCCAGCAGCCAGGCAGCGCGGGCCATTCAGTACTTC
D: TRBD2; V: TRBV4-3; size: many; J: TRBJ2-7; CDR3: CASSQGPLAGGGTYEQYF; DNA: TGCGCCAGCAGCCAAGGGCCACTAGCGGGAGGCGGCACCTACGAGCAGTACTTC
D: TRBD1; V: TRBV24-1; size: few; J: TRBJ2-3; CDR3: CATSDVTGGDRTDTQYF; DNA: TGTGCCACCAGTGATGTTACAGGGGGAGACCGCACAGATACGCAGTATTTT
D: -; V: TRBV6-4; size: few; J: TRBJ2-1; CDR3: CASAASADSYNEQFF; DNA: TGTGCCAGCGCAGCTAGCGCCGACTCCTACAATGAGCAGTTCTTC
D: -; V: TRBV10-3; size: -; J: TRBJ1-1; CDR3: CAISGGLGSGTEAFF; DNA: TGTGCCATCAGTGGGGGTTTGGGCTCGGGCACTGAAGCTTTCTTT
D: -; V: TRBV29-1; size: many; J: TRBJ2-2; CDR3: CSVVWSNTGELFF; DNA: TGCAGCGTTGTTTGGTCTAACACCGGGGAGCTGTTTTTT
D: TRBD1; V: TRBV20-1; size: many; J: TRBJ1-2; CDR3: CSARDLATGENYGYTF; DNA: TGCAGTGCTAGAGATCTGGCGACAGGGGAGAACTATGGCTACACCTTC
D: -; V: TRBV20-1; size: -; J: TRBJ1-1; CDR3: CSARDLKGYAEAFF; DNA: TGCAGTGCTAGAGATTTAAAAGGGTACGCTGAAGCTTTCTTT
D: TRBD1; V: TRBV3-1; size: few; J: TRBJ2-2; CDR3: CASSLGTGGFDRELFF; DNA: TGTGCCAGCAGTCTTGGGACAGGGGGTTTCGATCGGGAGCTGTTTTTT
D: TRBD2; V: TRBV6-5; size: many; J: TRBJ2-3; CDR3: CASSPPGLAGGTSTDTQYF; DNA: TGTGCCAGCAGTCCTCCGGGACTAGCGGGGGGGACGAGCACAGATACGCAGTATTTT
D: TRBD1; V: TRBV25-1; size: -; J: TRBJ1-4; CDR3: CASRTDRDPTNEKLFF; DNA: TGTGCCAGCAGGACAGACAGGGACCCAACTAATGAAAAACTGTTTTTT
D: TRBD2; V: TRBV7-2; size: many; J: TRBJ2-3; CDR3: CASSLTSGSGTDTQYF; DNA: TGTGCCAGCAGTTTAACGAGCGGGAGTGGGACAGATACGCAGTATTTT
D: TRBD1; V: TRBV12-3/TRBV12-4; size: few; J: TRBJ2-3; CDR3: CASSFGRGTQYF; DNA: TGTGCCAGCAGTTTTGGCAGGGGGACGCAGTATTTT
D: -; V: TRBV7-8; size: many; J: TRBJ1-2; CDR3: CASSPRSQGLVYGYTF; DNA: TGTGCCAGCAGCCCCCGAAGCCAGGGGCTAGTATATGGCTACACCTTC
D: TRBD1; V: TRBV7-2; size: many; J: TRBJ2-7; CDR3: CASSLQGAKHEQYF; DNA: TGTGCCAGCAGCTTGCAGGGGGCAAAGCACGAGCAGTACTTC
D: -; V: TRBV10-3; size: few; J: TRBJ2-1; CDR3: CAIRGGERSYNEQFF; DNA: TGTGCCATCAGGGGTGGGGAGCGGAGCTACAATGAGCAGTTCTTC
D: TRBD1; V: TRBV7-8; size: -; J: TRBJ1-2; CDR3: CARSLAAPGTGGGYTF; DNA: TGTGCCAGAAGCCTAGCTGCCCCAGGGACAGGAGGGGGCTACACCTTC
D: -; V: TRBV27; size: many; J: TRBJ1-1; CDR3: CASSLRDANTEAFF; DNA: TGTGCCAGCAGTTTACGGGACGCGAACACTGAAGCTTTCTTT
D: -; V: TRBV7-2; size: -; J: TRBJ1-3; CDR3: CAISFWGAGGNTIYF; DNA: TGTGCCATCAGCTTCTGGGGGGCGGGAGGAAACACCATATATTTT
D: -; V: TRBV5-1; size: -; J: TRBJ2-5; CDR3: CASSKNSQETQYF; DNA: TGCGCCAGCAGCAAGAACAGCCAAGAGACCCAGTACTTC
D: -; V: TRBV10-3; size: many; J: TRBJ1-5; CDR3: CAISGVNSNQPQHF; DNA: TGTGCCATCAGTGGAGTTAATAGCAATCAGCCCCAGCATTTT